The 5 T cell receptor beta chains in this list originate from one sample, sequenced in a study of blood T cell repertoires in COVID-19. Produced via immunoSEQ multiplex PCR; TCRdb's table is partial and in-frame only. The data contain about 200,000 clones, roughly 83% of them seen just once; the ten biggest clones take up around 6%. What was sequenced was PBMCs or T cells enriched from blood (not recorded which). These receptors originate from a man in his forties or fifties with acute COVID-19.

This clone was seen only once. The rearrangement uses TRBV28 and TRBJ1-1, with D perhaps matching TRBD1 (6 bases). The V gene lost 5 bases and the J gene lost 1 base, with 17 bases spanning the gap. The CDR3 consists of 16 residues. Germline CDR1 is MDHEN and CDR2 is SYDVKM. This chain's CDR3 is CASSSGGGGANTEAFF. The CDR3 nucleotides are TGTGCCAGCAGTAGCGGCGGAGGGGGGGCGAACACTGAAGCTTTCTTT.

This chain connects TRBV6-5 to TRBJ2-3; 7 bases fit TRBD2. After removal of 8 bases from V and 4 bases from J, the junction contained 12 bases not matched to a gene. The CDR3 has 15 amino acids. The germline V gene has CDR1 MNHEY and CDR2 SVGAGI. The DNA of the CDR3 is TGTGCCAGCCAATATCAGCGGGACGGGCCAGATACGCAGTATTTT. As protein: CASQYQRDGPDTQYF.

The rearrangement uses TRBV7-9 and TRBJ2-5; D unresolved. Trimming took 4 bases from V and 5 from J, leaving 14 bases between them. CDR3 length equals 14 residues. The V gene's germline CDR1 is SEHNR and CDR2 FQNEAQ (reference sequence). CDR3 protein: CASSSPTGSETQYF. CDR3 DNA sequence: TGTGCCAGCAGCTCCCCGACGGGTTCGGAGACCCAGTACTTC.

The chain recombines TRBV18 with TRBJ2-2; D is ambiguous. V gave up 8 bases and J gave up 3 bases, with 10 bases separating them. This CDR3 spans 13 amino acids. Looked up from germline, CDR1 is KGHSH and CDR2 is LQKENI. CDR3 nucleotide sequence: TGTGCCAGCCTAAGAACTTACACCGGGGAGCTGTTTTTT. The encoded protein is CASLRTYTGELFF.

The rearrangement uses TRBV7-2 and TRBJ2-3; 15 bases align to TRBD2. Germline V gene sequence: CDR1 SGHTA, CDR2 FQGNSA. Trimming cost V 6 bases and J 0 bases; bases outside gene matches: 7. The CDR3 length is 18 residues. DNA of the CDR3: TGTGCCAGCAGGTTGGGACTAGCGGGAGGAACCAGCACAGATACGCAGTATTTT. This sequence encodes CASRLGLAGGTSTDTQYF. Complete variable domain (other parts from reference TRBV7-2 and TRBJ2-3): GAGVSQSPSNKVTEKGKDVELRCDPISGHTALYWYRQSLGQGLEFLIYFQGNSAPDKSGLPSDRFSAERTGGSVSTLTIQRTQQEDSAVYLCASRLGLAGGTSTDTQYFGPGTRLTVL.